Described below is a single T cell receptor beta chain sequence and its context. Its antigen is not known. The source of the sample is a study of long-term antiretroviral therapy in people with HIV. Study results and caveats: Compared with controls, HIV repertoires showed narrower CDR3 length ranges.

At the survey level, the v3.0 immunoSEQ assay was run. The protocol was immunoSEQ multiplex PCR, while the TCRdb copy is restricted to in-frame clones and leaves out a portion. The sample includes about 14,000 clones, roughly 82% of them seen just once. V gave up 5 bases and J gave up 0 bases, with 9 bases separating them. This CDR3 has 14 amino acids. Germline V gene lookup returns CDR1 SGHRS and CDR2 YFSETQ. This sample comprised unsorted PBMCs, obtained 0.4 years after starting antiretroviral therapy. The rearrangement uses TRBV5-1 and TRBJ1-3, with a weak D call TRBD1 (5 bases). The sequence came from a man aged 25-40 years with HIV. CDR3 protein: CASRTGNSGNTIYF. CDR3 nucleotides: TGCGCCAGCAGAACAGGTAACTCTGGAAACACCATATATTTT.